The source of this T cell receptor (beta chain) is a study of blood T cells in healthy people across ages. With regard to this clonotype: The antigen remains unidentified.

The length of the CDR3 is 15 residues. V was cut by 1 base and J by 4 bases, with 14 bases left in between. The germline V gene has CDR1 SGHRS and CDR2 YFSETQ. Study-level results: For the donors, CMV status was unknown and possibly confounded expanded clonotype changes.

Whenever a sample was processed, at least 6 million PBMCs were isolated. The authors ran a second PCR of about 6 to 12 cycles using a sample-barcoded 5' primer and a J-beta primer mix. TCRdb passed the 5' RACE reads through MiXCR, listing each CDR3 protein once. The sample has about 1.6 million distinct CDR3 sequences; around 36% are singletons. The chain combines TRBV5-1 with TRBJ1-2; a weak D match, TRBD1 (5 bases). What was sequenced was blood. The origin of this receptor is a woman between 25 and 40 years old in good health. As DNA, the CDR3 is TGCGCCAGCAGCTTGAATGGACAAGACTTCTATGGCTACACCTTC. It codes for CASSLNGQDFYGYTF.